These 26 T cell receptor beta chains came from one sample sequenced in a study of cytomegalovirus exposure and HLA in healthy donors. It was with 60 Vbeta and 13 Jbeta primers that the PCR ran. Repertoires were generated with immunoSEQ multiplex PCR, while TCRdb's copy carries only in-frame clones and drops some. The table has more than 90,000 clones, around 81% seen once; the top ten hold approximately 4.2%. The specimen sequenced was PBMCs. These receptors originate from a woman aged 65 to 85 in good health and CMV-seropositive.

The chain combines TRBV29-1 with TRBJ2-1, with 11 positions matching TRBD2. J lost 4 bases, V lost 4 bases, and 12 bases had no gene match. Germline loops: CDR1 SQVTM, CDR2 ANQGSEA. CDR3 length equals 17 residues. The CDR3, as DNA: TGCAGCGTTGGAGGCCTAGCGGGAGGTAAACAGTACAATGAGCAGTTCTTC. It specifies CSVGGLAGGKQYNEQFF.

This sequence joins TRBV7-8 and TRBJ1-6; 8 nucleotides match TRBD1. The trim removed 3 bases at V and 8 bases at J, leaving 6 bases unmatched. CDR1 is SGHVS, CDR2 FQNEAQ, per germline. This CDR3 region has 15 residues. The CDR3 loop reads CASSFANRGDSPLHF. The CDR3, as DNA: TGTGCCAGCAGCTTCGCGAACAGGGGGGATTCACCCCTCCACTTT.

The chain uses TRBV9 and TRBJ2-1, with 10 bases matching TRBD2. Trimming removed 5 bases from V and 12 bases from J; junction bases left unmatched: 17. Germline CDR1 SGDLS, CDR2 YYNGEE. The CDR3 is 16 residues long. In DNA, the CDR3 is TGTGCCAGCAGTGAAACGGGGCTAGCGGGAGAAGGGGGGCAGTTCTTC. The encoded protein is CASSETGLAGEGGQFF.

CDR3 bases: TGTGCCAGCGGACAGGATGAGCAGTTCTTC. Encoded protein: CASGQDEQFF. The rearrangement links TRBV25-1 to TRBJ2-1; 7 bases align to TRBD1. The CDR3 is 10 residues long. Germline lookup yields CDR1 MGHDK and CDR2 SYGVNS. V lost 8 bases to trimming and J lost 8 bases; unmatched junction nucleotides: 0.

The rearrangement links TRBV5-4 to TRBJ2-6; TRBD1 is a possible D gene (5 bases). V gave up 1 base and J gave up 1 base, with 6 bases separating them. The CDR3 sequence is 15 residues long. Germline V CDR1 and CDR2: SGHNT, YYREEE (reference sequence). CDR3: CASSLRGSGANVLTF. The CDR3 coding sequence is TGTGCCAGCAGCTTGAGGGGATCTGGGGCCAACGTCCTGACTTTC. Using reference TRBV5-4 and TRBJ2-6 for the parts outside the CDR3, the full variable domain is ETGVTQSPTHLIKTRGQQVTLRCSSQSGHNTVSWYQQALGQGPQFIFQYYREEENGRGNFPPRFSGLQFPNYSSELNVNALELDDSALYLCASSLRGSGANVLTFGAGSRLTVL.

This clone was found a few times. The V call is TRBV19, the J call TRBJ1-5, with 8 nucleotides matching TRBD1. Trimming at V came to 1 base and at J to 4 bases, leaving 0 bases not matched to a gene. The CDR3 has 14 amino acids. From germline, CDR1 is LNHDA and CDR2 SQIVND (reference sequence). The CDR3 coding sequence is TGTGCCAGTAGTATAGGGACAGGGAATCAGCCCCAGCATTTT. Translated, it gives CASSIGTGNQPQHF.

This clone showed up just a few times. This sequence joins TRBV6-1 and TRBJ2-7, with D perhaps matching TRBD2 (5 bases). Germline CDR1 MNHNS, CDR2 SASEGT. Trimming stripped 7 bases from V and 0 bases from J, with 16 bases between. The CDR3 runs 15 residues. CDR3: CASTLRGSSSYEQYF. The CDR3 region has the DNA TGTGCCAGCACCCTTCGAGGGAGTAGCTCCTACGAGCAGTACTTC.

The rearrangement joins TRBV28 to TRBJ2-5; D gene unclear. With the DNA end fitting TRBJ2-7 better, the J assignment may be wrong. CDR1 is MDHEN, CDR2 SYDVKM, per germline. This CDR3 contains 16 residues. The chain's CDR3 is CASSLRWRRLGYEQYF. The CDR3 DNA reads TGTGCCAGCAGTTTAAGGTGGCGCAGGTTAGGCTACGAGCAGTACTTC.

In nucleotides, the CDR3 is TGTGCCAGCAGCCAGGGACAGGGGTTGGGCGCAGATACGCAGTATTTT. It codes for CASSQGQGLGADTQYF. The rearrangement links TRBV5-8 to TRBJ2-3; TRBD1 agrees at 10 bases. V dropped 4 bases and J dropped 4; count of bases not matched to a gene: 9. Germline CDR1 reads SGHTS; CDR2 reads YDEGEE. The CDR3 is made up of 16 amino acids.

This sequence joins TRBV6-4 and TRBJ2-3; TRBD2 aligns across 8 bases. Germline lookup yields CDR1 MRHNA and CDR2 SNTAGT. The length of the CDR3 is 17 residues. Trimming cost V 0 bases and J 2 bases; bases outside gene matches: 7. The CDR3: CASSDSPAGEFTDTQYF. DNA for the CDR3: TGTGCCAGCAGTGACTCGCCAGCGGGAGAGTTCACAGATACGCAGTATTTT.

This clone was picked up a small number of times. V gene TRBV5-6 combines with J gene TRBJ2-2, with 7 positions matching TRBD2. Germline CDR1 SGHDT, CDR2 YYEEEE. The CDR3 contains 14 residues. The V gene end was trimmed by 4 bases and the J gene end by 8 bases; junction bases not matched to a gene: 8. The CDR3 nucleotides read TGTGCCAGCAGCCTAGGGACTATTGTGGGGGAGCTGTTTTTT. Its protein product is CASSLGTIVGELFF.

The chain links TRBV30 to TRBJ2-6; 9 bases fit TRBD1. Germline V gene lookup returns CDR1 GTSNPN and CDR2 SVGIG (reference sequence). V was clipped by 3 bases and J by 2 bases; unmatched bases: 8. This CDR3 is 17 amino acids long. The chain's CDR3 is CAWRRGTGSTGANVLTF. Written as DNA, the CDR3 is TGTGCCTGGAGGCGAGGGACAGGGTCCACTGGGGCCAACGTCCTGACTTTC.

The chain combines TRBV11-2 with TRBJ2-4; TRBD1 might be the D (6 bases). The V and J ends lost 6 bases and 9 bases respectively, with 12 bases between them. In germline, CDR1 is SGHAT, CDR2 FQNNGV. The CDR3 has 12 residues. DNA of the CDR3: TGTGCCAGCAGTTTACCAGGGGCCATTCAGTACTTC. It codes for CASSLPGAIQYF.

The chain combines TRBV6-5 with TRBJ1-2, with TRBD1 as a possible D gene (6 bases). CDR3 size: 12 residues. The V and J ends lost 5 bases and 4 bases respectively, with 8 bases between them. From germline, CDR1 is MNHEY and CDR2 SVGAGI. CDR3: CASSQDSYGYTF. As DNA, the CDR3 is TGTGCCAGCAGTCAGGACAGCTATGGCTACACCTTC.

The V and J genes are TRBV4-1 and TRBJ2-3; 12 nucleotides align to TRBD2. The CDR3 is 16 amino acids. With V trimmed by 4 bases and J by 0 bases, 2 bases remained unmatched. From germline, CDR1 is MGHRA and CDR2 YSYEKL. The CDR3 DNA is TGCGCCAGCAGCCTCGGACTAGCGGGAAGCACAGATACGCAGTATTTT. This codes for CASSLGLAGSTDTQYF.

The rearrangement links TRBV5-4 to TRBJ2-5; the match to TRBD2 covers 14 bases. The CDR3 runs 16 residues. Unmatched junction bases numbered 4, after V lost 3 bases and J lost 3 bases. Germline-derived CDR1 and CDR2 are SGHNT and YYREEE (reference sequence). The CDR3 coding sequence is TGTGCCAGCAGCTACGGACTAGCGGGAGGAGAAGAGACCCAGTACTTC. It specifies CASSYGLAGGEETQYF.

This chain uses TRBV28 with TRBJ2-7, with D hard to call. Trimming removed 5 bases from V and 4 bases from J, with 6 bases in between. In germline, CDR1 is MDHEN, CDR2 SYDVKM. The CDR3 has 11 amino acids. Written as DNA, the CDR3 is TGTGCCAGCAGTCCTTTGTACGAGCAGTACTTC. Protein: CASSPLYEQYF.

This clone was counted between two and nine times. The chain couples TRBV6-6 to TRBJ1-1; 9 positions agree with TRBD1. The trim removed 2 bases at V and 4 bases at J, leaving 8 bases unmatched. Germline V gene lookup returns CDR1 MNHNY and CDR2 SVGAGI (reference sequence). This CDR3 has 16 amino acids. CDR3 bases: TGTGCCAGCAGTTACGACCCGACAGGGGGGGGCACTGAAGCTTTCTTT. Translation gives CASSYDPTGGGTEAFF.

CDR3 sequence reads: CASSLYRASSYEQYF. Here the CDR3 DNA reads TGTGCCAGCAGCCTCTACAGGGCTAGCTCCTACGAGCAGTACTTC. This chain uses TRBV6-6 with TRBJ2-7, with D maybe TRBD1 (6 bases). The CDR3 is 15 amino acids. V lost 6 bases, J lost 0 bases, and 15 bases lay in between. The germline CDR1 and CDR2 sequences are MNHNY and SVGAGI (reference sequence).

The J gene is TRBJ2-3, the V gene TRBV7-3, with D maybe TRBD2 (7 bases). The germline V gene has CDR1 SGHTA and CDR2 FQGTGA. V lost 5 bases and J lost 1, with 16 bases in between. The CDR3 loop spans 16 amino acids. The CDR3 DNA reads as TGTGCCAGCAGCCCTAGAGGGGGGGTACGCACAGATACGCAGTATTTT. This translates into CASSPRGGVRTDTQYF.

The chain carries TRBV5-6 and TRBJ1-1; 10 bases fit TRBD1. Looked up from germline, CDR1 is SGHDT and CDR2 is YYEEEE. CDR3 length equals 15 residues. Losses at the gene ends were 4 bases for V and 8 bases for J; bases not matched to a gene: 11. DNA of the CDR3: TGTGCCAGCAGCCTCCCCGACAGGGGGCGAGTAGAAGCTTTCTTT. This gives the protein CASSLPDRGRVEAFF.

The gene calls are TRBV6-4 and TRBJ2-5, with 14 bases lining up with TRBD2. Trimming removed 8 bases from V and 4 bases from J; junction bases left unmatched: 12. CDR1 and CDR2 from the germline V gene are MRHNA and SNTAGT. The CDR3 covers 17 residues. The CDR3 here is CASPLPTSGRAGETQYF. The DNA for the CDR3 is TGTGCCAGCCCTCTCCCGACTAGCGGGAGGGCCGGAGAGACCCAGTACTTC.

The gene calls are TRBV27 and TRBJ1-2, with 9 bases aligning to TRBD1. Germline V gene lookup returns CDR1 MNHEY and CDR2 SMNVEV (reference sequence). The junction had 0 bases not matched to a gene; V was cut back by 0 bases and J by 4 bases. The CDR3 contains 14 residues. CDR3 loop: CASSLSTGGYGYTF. The CDR3 DNA follows: TGTGCCAGCAGTTTATCGACAGGGGGCTATGGCTACACCTTC.

CDR3: CATKGQGKGTEAFF. The CDR3, as DNA: TGTGCCACCAAGGGACAGGGGAAGGGCACTGAAGCTTTCTTT. This sequence joins TRBV6-5 and TRBJ1-1; 10 bases are shared with TRBD1. The CDR3 runs 14 residues. Trimming removed 10 bases from V and 4 bases from J; junction bases left unmatched: 9. Per germline, CDR1 MNHEY and CDR2 SVGAGI.

The chain carries TRBV2 and TRBJ2-1; 7 bases fit TRBD1. In germline, CDR1 is SNHLY, CDR2 FYNNEI. CDR3 length: 14 amino acids. The junction had 7 bases not matched to a gene; V was cut back by 6 bases and J by 5 bases. This CDR3 is CASRGTEINNEQFF. Here the CDR3 DNA reads TGTGCCAGCAGGGGGACAGAAATCAACAATGAGCAGTTCTTC.

This clone was seen a single time. The chain carries TRBV27 and TRBJ1-1, with 11 bases fitting TRBD1. The ends lost 6 bases at V and 2 bases at J; junction bases unmatched: 2. The CDR3 is 14 amino acids. Germline V CDR1 and CDR2: MNHEY, SMNVEV (reference sequence). CDR3 nucleotides: TGTGCCAGCAGGGGACAGGGGGTTAACACTGAAGCTTTCTTT. It specifies CASRGQGVNTEAFF.